Detailed here is one TCR beta chain. MiXCR was run by TCRdb on the PCR reads, yielding one entry per CDR3 protein. The top ten clones hold 11% of a sample with about 90,000 distinct CDR3 sequences, about 49% of them seen once. In germline, CDR1 is MNHEY, CDR2 SVGEGT. Trimming left V 8 bases short and J 9 bases short, with 12 bases between. The CDR3 sequence is 11 residues long. This record belongs to a study of CDR3 diversity in severe acne. Sequenced input: blood. The rearrangement joins TRBV6-2 or TRBV6-3 to TRBJ2-3; tentative D call: TRBD1 (5 bases). The receptor was derived from a male donor with severe acne vulgaris. The CDR3 loop reads CASPQGGTQYF. The CDR3 coding sequence is TGTGCCAGCCCCCAGGGCGGCACGCAGTATTTT.